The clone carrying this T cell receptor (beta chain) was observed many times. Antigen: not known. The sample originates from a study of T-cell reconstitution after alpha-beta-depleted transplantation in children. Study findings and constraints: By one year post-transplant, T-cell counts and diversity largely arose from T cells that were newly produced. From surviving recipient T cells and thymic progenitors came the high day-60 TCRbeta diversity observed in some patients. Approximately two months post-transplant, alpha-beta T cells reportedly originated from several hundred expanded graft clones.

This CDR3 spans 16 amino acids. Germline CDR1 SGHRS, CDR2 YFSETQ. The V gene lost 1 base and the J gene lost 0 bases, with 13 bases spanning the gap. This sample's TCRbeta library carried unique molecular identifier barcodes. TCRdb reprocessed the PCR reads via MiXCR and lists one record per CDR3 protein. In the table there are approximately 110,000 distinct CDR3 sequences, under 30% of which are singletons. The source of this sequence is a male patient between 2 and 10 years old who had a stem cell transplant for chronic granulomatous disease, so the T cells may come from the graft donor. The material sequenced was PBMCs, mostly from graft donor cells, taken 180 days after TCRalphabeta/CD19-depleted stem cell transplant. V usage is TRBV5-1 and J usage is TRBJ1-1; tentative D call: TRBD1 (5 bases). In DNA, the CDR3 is TGCGCCAGCAGCTTGTCAGAAGGGGTGTTGAACACTGAAGCTTTCTTT. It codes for CASSLSEGVLNTEAFF.